The 3 T cell receptor beta chains below were found in one sample sequenced in a study of cytomegalovirus exposure and HLA in healthy donors. The study ran its PCR with 60 Vbeta and 13 Jbeta primers. Here immunoSEQ multiplex PCR was the method, and the copy in TCRdb shows in-frame clones only, minus some. In the table there are about 250,000 clones, about four fifths of which are singletons. The sample was PBMCs. These receptors came from a girl aged 2 to 9 in good health and CMV-seronegative.

The rearrangement uses TRBV6-1 and TRBJ2-5; TRBD1 matches at 7 bases. The DNA matches TRBJ2-7 better at its end, which makes the J call doubtful. Germline V gives CDR1 MNHNS, CDR2 SASEGT. CDR3 size: 15 residues. The CDR3 is CASSELRGGASEQYF. The CDR3 DNA follows: TGTGCCAGCAGTGAACTTCGAGGGGGCGCCTCCGAGCAGTACTTC.

The rearrangement joins TRBV6-1 to TRBJ2-7, with 12 bases matching TRBD2. The CDR3 covers 15 residues. CDR1 and CDR2 from the germline V gene are MNHNS and SASEGT. Trimming cost V 6 bases and J 6 bases; bases outside gene matches: 9. CDR3 protein: CASRDLLAGGREQYF. CDR3 coding DNA: TGTGCCAGCAGGGACCTACTAGCGGGAGGTCGCGAGCAGTACTTC.

The chain has TRBV5-4 and TRBJ2-2; TRBD1 might be the D (6 bases). V lost 4 bases and J lost 0, with 13 bases in between. Germline CDR1 SGHNT, CDR2 YYREEE (reference sequence). There are 16 residues in the CDR3. The CDR3 reads CASSQIWTANTGELFF. The CDR3 DNA is TGTGCCAGCAGCCAAATCTGGACAGCGAACACCGGGGAGCTGTTTTTT.